This T cell receptor (beta chain) was observed in a study of identical twins. As to this clonotype: Its antigen remains unknown.

The V gene's germline CDR1 is MDHEN and CDR2 SYDVKM. Trimming removed 1 base from V and 1 base from J, with 11 bases in between. This CDR3 is built from 16 residues. Template switching introduced a universal primer site, and the cDNA bore unique molecular identifiers. One entry per CDR3 protein, called by TCRdb with MiXCR from the 5' RACE reads. Of about 330,000 distinct CDR3 sequences in the sample, 10% to 15% were seen once. Whole-study results and caveats: One should note that invariant MAIT and iNKT cells could partly confound zero-insertion analyses.

This sample also appeared in a second study, on yellow fever vaccine responses in identical twins.

The source is a woman under 30 in good health. This chain links TRBV28 with TRBJ2-1; possible D gene TRBD1, 5 bases. Material for sequencing was CD8+ T cells sorted from blood. The CDR3 sequence is CASSLSLGQSYNEQFF. The CDR3, as DNA: TGTGCCAGCAGTTTATCCCTGGGGCAATCCTACAATGAGCAGTTCTTC.